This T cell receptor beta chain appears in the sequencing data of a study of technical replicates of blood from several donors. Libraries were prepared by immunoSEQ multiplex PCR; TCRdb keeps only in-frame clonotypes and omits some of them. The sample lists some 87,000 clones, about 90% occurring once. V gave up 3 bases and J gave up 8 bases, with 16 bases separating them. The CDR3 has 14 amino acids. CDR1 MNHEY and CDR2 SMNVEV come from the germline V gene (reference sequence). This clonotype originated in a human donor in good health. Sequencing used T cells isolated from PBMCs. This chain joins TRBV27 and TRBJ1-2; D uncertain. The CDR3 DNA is TGTGCCAGCAGTTTTTCGGGTCACAAGAGGGGCTACACCTTC. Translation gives CASSFSGHKRGYTF.